The clone carrying this T cell receptor beta chain is labeled as medium-sized. The antigen is not known. Before sequencing took place, the ViraFEST assay used viral peptide pools to expand antigen-specific CD4+ T cells. Isolation of CD4+ T cells took place after approximately 10 days of culture. Nucleocapsid antibodies stayed negative before and after vaccination, showing no earlier SARS-CoV-2 infection. They grew a few million PBMC in each well, adding approximately 10 IU/ml IL-2 and approximately 9.2 ug/ml peptides. Generated by immunoSEQ multiplex PCR, the TCRdb table keeps only in-frame clones and is missing some. The sample yields about 23,000 clones, 73% seen once. This record comes from a study of vaccination effects on CD4 cells after COVID-19. Findings and caveats of the study: Late post-vaccination, clones induced by infection and those induced by vaccine underwent marked clonal contraction.

The clonotype originates from a human donor who received a COVID-19 vaccine. This specimen was CD4+ T cells from PBMCs cultured with SARS-CoV-2 spike peptides, taken before COVID-19 vaccination.

The CDR3, as DNA: TGTGCCAGCCGGTCCAGGGATCCCAATCAGCCCCAGCATTTT. Translated, it gives CASRSRDPNQPQHF. V usage is TRBV19 and J usage is TRBJ1-5; a possible D gene is TRBD1 (5 bases). With 9 bases removed from V and 3 bases from J, the gap between germline ends came to 15 bases. The length of the CDR3 is 14 residues. The germline CDR1 and CDR2 sequences are LNHDA and SQIVND (reference sequence).